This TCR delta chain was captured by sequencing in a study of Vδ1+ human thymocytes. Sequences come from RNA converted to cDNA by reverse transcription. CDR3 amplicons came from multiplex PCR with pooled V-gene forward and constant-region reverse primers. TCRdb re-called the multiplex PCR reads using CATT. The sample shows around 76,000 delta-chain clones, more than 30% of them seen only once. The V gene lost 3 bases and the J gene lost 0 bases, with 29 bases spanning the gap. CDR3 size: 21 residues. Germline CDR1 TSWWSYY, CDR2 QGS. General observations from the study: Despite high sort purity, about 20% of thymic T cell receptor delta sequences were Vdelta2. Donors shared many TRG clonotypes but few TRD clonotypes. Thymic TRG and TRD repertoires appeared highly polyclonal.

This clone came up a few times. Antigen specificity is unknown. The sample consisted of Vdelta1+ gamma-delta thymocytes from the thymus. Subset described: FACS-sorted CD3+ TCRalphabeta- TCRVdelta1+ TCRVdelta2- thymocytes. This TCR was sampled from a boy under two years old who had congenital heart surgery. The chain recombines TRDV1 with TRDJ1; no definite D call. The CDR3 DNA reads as TGTGCTCTTGGGGATATGCCCTCCCACCCCCAACTTCTAGGTTACACCGATAAACTCATCTTT. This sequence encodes CALGDMPSHPQLLGYTDKLIF.